This TCR beta chain is from a study of early T cells in non-severe SARS-CoV-2 infection. Study-wide points: There was a bias toward anti-spike CD8 responses in VDJdb matching, which missed private and CD4 specificities.

This clonotype is medium-sized within its sample. Its matching antigen is unknown. Using its own MiXCR run on the 5' RACE reads, TCRdb lists one record per CDR3 protein. The sample lists about 28,000 distinct CDR3 sequences, 5.7% occurring once. Between the trimmed V and J ends, which lost 2 bases and 3 bases, there was a span of 9 bases. The CDR3 runs to 14 residues. Source material: whole blood. The receptor's source is an adult who was a healthcare worker with PCR-confirmed SARS-CoV-2 infection or an uninfected control (not recorded which). The chain couples TRBV12-3 or TRBV12-4 to TRBJ2-3; D possibly corresponds to TRBD2 (5 bases). The CDR3: CASSLPRRTDTQYF. CDR3 nucleotide sequence: TGTGCCAGCAGTTTACCCAGGAGGACAGATACGCAGTATTTT.